These 27 T cell receptor beta chains were all obtained from the same sample, sequenced in a study of T cell repertoires in cytomegalovirus infection. These TCRs are of unknown antigen specificity. Each CDR3 protein is one row after TCRdb ran MiXCR on the reads. The sample contains about 900,000 distinct CDR3 sequences, around 30% of which appear only once. The sample in question was cultured CD8+ T cells from PBMCs, obtained from culture after CMV antigen stimulation. All receptors derive from a human donor in good health (CMV status not recorded). Some clones in this sample may be carry-over from other donors' samples.

This clonotype has a count of ten or more. The chain couples TRBV7-2 to TRBJ2-1; 16 bases match TRBD2. CDR3 length equals 16 residues. Looked up from germline, CDR1 is SGHTA and CDR2 is FQGNSA. V dropped 5 bases and J dropped 9; count of bases not matched to a gene: 7. The CDR3, as DNA: TGTGCCAGCAGCCGCGGGACTAGCGGGGGGGCCGGTGAGCAGTTCTTC. Protein product: CASSRGTSGGAGEQFF.

Worth noting for this clonotype: Its ends do not fully match the called genes, so a read error is possible. The chain uses TRBV6-1 and TRBJ1-1; maybe TRBD1 (5 bases). Germline V gene sequence: CDR1 MNHNS, CDR2 SASEGT. The CDR3 is made up of 14 amino acids. CDR3 amino acids: CASGDWGRATEAFF. The CDR3 coding sequence is TGTGCCAGCGGTGACTGGGGGAGAGCCACTGAAGCTTTCTTT.

The sample holds a few counts of this clonotype. V is TRBV27 and J is TRBJ1-3; D unresolved. Germline values: CDR1 MNHEY, CDR2 SMNVEV (reference sequence). The CDR3 runs 14 residues. V was shortened by 4 bases and J by 2 bases, with 9 bases between the two germline ends. CDR3: CASSSGFAGNTIYF. In DNA, the CDR3 is TGTGCCAGCAGTTCCGGATTTGCTGGAAACACCATATATTTT.

The chain carries TRBV27 and TRBJ2-1; a weak D match, TRBD2 (7 bases). The V end lost 3 bases, the J end lost 8 bases, and 17 bases lay between the germline ends. CDR3 length: 15 residues. The germline V gene encodes CDR1 MNHEY and CDR2 SMNVEV (reference sequence). CDR3 DNA sequence: TGTGCCAGCAGTTTCGGGGGGCCCATAGGGGATGAGCAGTTCTTC. It specifies CASSFGGPIGDEQFF.

This clonotype was seen ten or more times. The chain uses TRBV11-2 and TRBJ2-7, with no clear D. Trimming shortened V by 4 bases and J by 2 bases, and 12 bases separated the two germline ends. Germline V gene sequence: CDR1 SGHAT, CDR2 FQNNGV. The CDR3 extends over 14 amino acids. The CDR3 region is CASSSRSYPYEQYV. DNA for the CDR3: TGTGCCAGCAGCTCCCGTAGTTATCCCTACGAGCAGTACGTC.

A few counts support this clonotype. The rearrangement joins TRBV5-1 to TRBJ2-3; D may be TRBD1 (6 bases). V was cut by 2 bases and J by 2 bases, with 15 bases left in between. The V gene's germline CDR1 is SGHRS and CDR2 YFSETQ. There are 16 residues in the CDR3. CDR3 bases: TGCGCCAGCAGCTTCGGGAAGGGGGAAACCACAGATACGCAGTATTTT. Translating gives CASSFGKGETTDTQYF.

The chain employs TRBV7-9 and TRBJ1-2; D remains ambiguous. Per the germline V gene, CDR1 is SEHNR and CDR2 is FQNEAQ (reference sequence). Trimming shortened V by 5 bases and J by 2 bases, and 15 bases separated the two germline ends. The length of the CDR3 is 15 residues. CDR3 coding DNA: TGTGCCAGCAGCGGACTTGACGGGGTAAACTATGGCTACACCTTC. Translated: CASSGLDGVNYGYTF.

V is TRBV7-8 and J is TRBJ2-5; weak D call: TRBD2 (7 bases). Germline V gene lookup returns CDR1 SGHVS and CDR2 FQNEAQ. Trimming left V 8 bases short and J 5 bases short, with 21 bases between. There are 15 residues in the CDR3. CDR3 nucleotide sequence: TGTGCCAGCGTCCTTAGTTGGGGGAGGGGGGAGACCCAGTACTTC. It codes for CASVLSWGRGETQYF.

This clonotype was observed a handful of times. The CDR3, as DNA: TGTGCCAGCAGCACCACAGGGAGCACTGAAGCTTTCTTT. Translation gives CASSTTGSTEAFF. This chain joins TRBV6-1 and TRBJ1-1; weak D call: TRBD1 (6 bases). Germline-derived CDR1 and CDR2 are MNHNS and SASEGT. The CDR3 is made up of 13 amino acids. V lost 6 bases and J 4 bases, leaving 12 bases between the germline ends.

This clonotype was detected a few times. V and J are TRBV7-2 and TRBJ1-2, with D maybe TRBD1 (5 bases). Germline CDR1 reads SGHTA; CDR2 reads FQGNSA. Between the trimmed V and J ends, which lost 5 bases and 0 bases, there was a span of 13 bases. The CDR3 runs to 15 residues. The CDR3 loop reads CASSPHQGTNYGYTF. CDR3 sequence (DNA): TGTGCCAGCAGCCCTCACCAGGGAACTAACTATGGCTACACCTTC.

CDR3 nucleotides: TGTGCCAGCAGCCTCCCAGGGGATTTCAAGAACACTGAAGCTTTCTTT. This sequence encodes CASSLPGDFKNTEAFF. V usage is TRBV7-9 and J usage is TRBJ1-1; a weak D match, TRBD1 (6 bases). Germline V CDR1 and CDR2: SEHNR, FQNEAQ (reference sequence). This CDR3 has 16 residues. Trimming took off 5 bases at V and 1 base at J, with 17 bases between the two ends. The full variable domain, with the rest looked up from reference TRBV7-9 and TRBJ1-1, is DTGVSQNPRHKITKRGQNVTFRCDPISEHNRLYWYRQTLGQGPEFLTYFQNEAQLEKSRLLSDRFSAERPKGSFSTLEIQRTEQGDSAMYLCASSLPGDFKNTEAFFGQGTRLTVV.

Only a few counts were recorded for this clonotype. A read error may account for a junction end that differs from germline. V is TRBV5-1 and J is TRBJ1-1; 7 nucleotides match TRBD1. Germline-derived CDR1 and CDR2 are SGHRS and YFSETQ. The CDR3 covers 12 residues. CDR3 loop: CASKQGNSEAFF. In nucleotides, the CDR3 is TGCGCCAGCAAACAGGGGAACAGTGAAGCTTTCTTT. Full variable domain (remainder filled in from reference TRBV5-1 and TRBJ1-1): KAGVTQTPRYLIKTRGQQVTLSCSPISGHRSVSWYQQTPGQGLQFLFEYFSETQRNKGNFPGRFSGRQFSNSRSEMNVSTLELGDSALYLCASKQGNSEAFFGQGTRLTVV.

The rearrangement joins TRBV12-3 or TRBV12-4 to TRBJ2-3; D is ambiguous. This CDR3 contains 14 residues. V was clipped by 5 bases and J by 4 bases, with 13 bases between them. In DNA, the CDR3 is TGTGCCAGCAGTCTCCTGGGGAATGCAGATACGCAGTATTTT. This codes for CASSLLGNADTQYF.

J is TRBJ1-2 and V is TRBV7-8; D remains ambiguous. Trimming took 0 bases from V and 3 from J, leaving 17 bases between them. Germline V gene data show CDR1 as SGHVS and CDR2 as FQNEAQ. The CDR3 loop spans 17 amino acids. Written as DNA, the CDR3 is TGTGCCAGCAGCTTAGCCGCATACAGTCGGGAGGACTATGGCTACACCTTC. It encodes CASSLAAYSREDYGYTF. Supplemented by reference TRBV7-8 and TRBJ1-2, the full variable domain reads GAGVSQSPRYKVAKRGQDVALRCDPISGHVSLFWYQQALGQGPEFLTYFQNEAQLDKSGLPSDRFFAERPEGSVSTLKIQRTQQEDSAVYLCASSLAAYSREDYGYTFGSGTRLTVV.

The chain is built from TRBV27 and TRBJ1-2, with D unclear. Germline V gene data show CDR1 as MNHEY and CDR2 as SMNVEV (reference sequence). The CDR3 is made up of 11 amino acids. V was trimmed by 11 bases and J by 2 bases, leaving 9 bases between them. The CDR3 DNA reads TGTGCCGCGGGAGGGAACTATGGCTACACCTTC. This codes for CAAGGNYGYTF.

The chain links TRBV5-4 to TRBJ2-2; D unresolved. CDR1 and CDR2 from the germline V gene are SGHNT and YYREEE (reference sequence). V shed 0 bases and J shed 4 bases, with 13 bases lying between them. This CDR3 has 16 amino acids. The CDR3: CASSLGSSAPTGELFF. DNA of the CDR3: TGTGCCAGCAGCTTGGGAAGTTCAGCGCCCACCGGGGAGCTGTTTTTT.

This clonotype has just a few counts. The rearrangement links TRBV7-6 to TRBJ2-3; TRBD2 matches at 12 bases. There are 18 residues in the CDR3. The V and J ends lost 6 bases and 5 bases, in that order; junction bases with no gene match: 15. CDR1 is SGHVS, CDR2 FNYEAQ, per germline. CDR3 residues: CASRPGLAGPARVDTQYF. CDR3 DNA sequence: TGTGCCAGCAGACCGGGACTAGCGGGCCCTGCCCGGGTAGATACGCAGTATTTT.

The chain has TRBV4-2 and TRBJ1-6, with D unresolved. CDR1 is LGHNA, CDR2 YNFKEQ, per germline. The V end lost 2 bases, the J end lost 5 bases, and 19 bases lay between the germline ends. The CDR3 is 18 amino acids. The CDR3 sequence is CASSQPDLTVGDNSPLHF. The CDR3 DNA reads as TGTGCCAGCAGCCAACCAGACCTTACAGTTGGCGATAATTCACCCCTCCACTTT.

This clonotype was observed a few times. The gene calls are TRBV11-2 and TRBJ2-3; 7 bases line up with TRBD2. V shed 2 bases, J shed 0 bases, and the junction held 5 bases outside the gene matches. Germline V CDR1 and CDR2: SGHAT, FQNNGV. The CDR3 runs 16 residues. The CDR3 loop reads CASSLRTSTSTDTQYF. The DNA for the CDR3 is TGTGCCAGCAGCTTACGGACTAGTACCAGCACAGATACGCAGTATTTT.

This clonotype was seen a few times. The chain has TRBV6-2 or TRBV6-3 and TRBJ1-1; D call uncertain. Germline loops: CDR1 MNHEY, CDR2 SVGEGT. The CDR3 extends over 15 amino acids. The germline V and J ends were trimmed by 2 bases and 1 base, with 11 bases remaining between them. CDR3 residues: CASSYVDDPNTEAFF. For the CDR3, the DNA is TGTGCCAGCAGTTACGTCGACGATCCGAACACTGAAGCTTTCTTT.

This clonotype was found a few times. The chain combines TRBV7-3 with TRBJ2-5, with 8 bases aligning to TRBD2. Germline CDR1 reads SGHTA; CDR2 reads FQGTGA. This CDR3 is built from 18 residues. The V gene end was trimmed by 5 bases and the J gene end by 5 bases; junction bases not matched to a gene: 19. CDR3 amino acids: CASSPRRSGGGGGETQYF. CDR3 sequence (DNA): TGTGCCAGCAGCCCCCGACGCAGCGGGGGCGGGGGTGGTGAGACCCAGTACTTC.

J is TRBJ1-5 and V is TRBV12-3 or TRBV12-4; 10 bases match TRBD1. Trimming cost V 3 bases and J 6 bases; bases outside gene matches: 5. The CDR3 spans 15 residues. CDR3 region: CASSFGTGALQPQHF. CDR3 in DNA: TGTGCCAGCAGTTTCGGGACAGGGGCTCTTCAGCCCCAGCATTTT.

About this clonotype itself: One base away lies a much larger clone, so this may be a sequencing read error. V gene TRBV6-2 or TRBV6-3 combines with J gene TRBJ2-2, with D possibly TRBD1 on 6 matching bases. Germline V gene sequence: CDR1 MNHEY, CDR2 SVGEGT. This CDR3 is built from 16 residues. The CDR3 region is CASRTMVDSRTGERFF. DNA of the CDR3: TGTGCCAGCAGAACCATGGTGGACAGTCGGACCGGGGAGCGGTTTTTT.

This clonotype was seen repeatedly, ten times or more. This chain joins TRBV7-6 and TRBJ2-1; D not certain. The V end was cut by 5 bases, the J end by 6 bases, with 17 bases between. The germline CDR1 and CDR2 sequences are SGHVS and FNYEAQ. CDR3 length: 15 residues. The CDR3 DNA reads TGTGCCAGCAGCACTGGGCCACTCTTTCTCAATGAGCAGTTCTTC. Its translation is CASSTGPLFLNEQFF.

In DNA, the CDR3 is TGTGCCAGCAGGATCCGGGACAGGGTTTCACCCCTCCACTTT. Amino acids: CASRIRDRVSPLHF. The rearrangement joins TRBV28 to TRBJ1-6, with TRBD1 identical over 9 bases. J lost 9 bases, V lost 6 bases, and 6 bases had no gene match. This CDR3 spans 14 amino acids. In germline, CDR1 is MDHEN, CDR2 SYDVKM.

This clonotype was counted between two and nine times. The chain has TRBV7-8 and TRBJ2-7, with D maybe TRBD1 (5 bases). This CDR3 spans 13 amino acids. The V gene lost 5 bases and the J gene lost 7 bases, with 15 bases spanning the gap. Germline CDR1 SGHVS, CDR2 FQNEAQ. CDR3 in amino acids: CASSHAGKWEQYF. CDR3 nucleotides: TGTGCCAGCAGCCATGCAGGGAAATGGGAGCAGTACTTC. The variable domain in full, with the rest retrieved from reference TRBV7-8 and TRBJ2-7, is GAGVSQSPRYKVAKRGQDVALRCDPISGHVSLFWYQQALGQGPEFLTYFQNEAQLDKSGLPSDRFFAERPEGSVSTLKIQRTQQEDSAVYLCASSHAGKWEQYFGPGTRLTVT.

This clonotype was counted many times. V gene TRBV6-5 combines with J gene TRBJ1-2; D remains unclear. The length of the CDR3 is 14 residues. V gave up 0 bases and J gave up 2 bases, with 7 bases separating them. Germline values: CDR1 MNHEY, CDR2 SVGAGI. Here the CDR3 DNA reads TGTGCCAGCAGTTACTCCGCAGAAAACTATGGCTACACCTTC. Protein sequence: CASSYSAENYGYTF.